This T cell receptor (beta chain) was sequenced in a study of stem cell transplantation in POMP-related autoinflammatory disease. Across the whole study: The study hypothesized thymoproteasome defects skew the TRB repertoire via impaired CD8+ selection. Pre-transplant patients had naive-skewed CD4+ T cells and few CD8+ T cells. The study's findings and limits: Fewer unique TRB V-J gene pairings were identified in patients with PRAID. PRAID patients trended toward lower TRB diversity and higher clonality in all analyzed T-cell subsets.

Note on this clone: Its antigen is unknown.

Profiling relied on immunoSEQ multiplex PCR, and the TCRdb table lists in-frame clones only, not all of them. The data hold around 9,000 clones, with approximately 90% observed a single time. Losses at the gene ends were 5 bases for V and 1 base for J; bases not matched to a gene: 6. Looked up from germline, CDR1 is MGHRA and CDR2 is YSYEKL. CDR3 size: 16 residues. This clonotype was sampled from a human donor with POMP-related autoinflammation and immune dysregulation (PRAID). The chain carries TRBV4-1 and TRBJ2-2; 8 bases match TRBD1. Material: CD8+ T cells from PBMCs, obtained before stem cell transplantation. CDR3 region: CASSKVGQENTGELFF. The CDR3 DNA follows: TGCGCCAGCAGCAAAGTGGGACAGGAGAACACCGGGGAGCTGTTTTTT.